These T cell receptor beta chains were read from a single sample in a study of Ad26.COV2.S vaccination and SARS-CoV-2 variants. The assay was immunoSEQ multiplex PCR, and TCRdb's table has in-frame clones only and misses some. The table shows just under 250,000 clones, with approximately 87% occurring only once. The sequences come from peripheral blood, collected in a trial of Ad26.COV2.S vaccine versus placebo. The receptors stem from a person aged 18-60 years who received the Ad26.COV2.S COVID-19 vaccine or a placebo. The CDR3 runs from the conserved cysteine through the conserved F or W. Not every row has a clone size; where given, it reads once, few, many or a size class.

>once|TRBV30
CAWSPSTDTQYF
>NA|TRBV11-1
CASSLGVESGANVLTF
>few|TRBV28
CASILTLLDTEAFF
>NA|TRBV18
CASSPQGQSNTEAFF
>NA|TRBV21-1
CASSKLAGPTEAFF
>NA|TRBV27
CASSTPAGNTDTQYF
>NA|TRBV28
CASSTGSSYEQYF
>NA|TRBV11-2
CASSQNHRLAFF
>NA|TRBV3-1/TRBV3-2
CASSQIGRAYEQYF
>NA|TRBV19
CASSISGGSQPQHF
>NA|TRBV28
CASSLSRRGTGGNTIYF
>few|TRBV10-3
CAIRDQGGSGNTIYF
>NA|TRBV5-6
CASSLQGMTDTQYF
>NA|TRBV6-6
CASSPGTGGLAGGPGTQYF
>NA|TRBV7-9
CASSLGQGLDEAFF
>few|TRBV19
CASTVIDGSYNSPLHF
>NA|TRBV6-1
CASSETGQKNIQYF
>NA|TRBV25-1
CASSVRTGMNAGELFF
>NA|TRBV7-6
CASSLELAGGTTNTGELFF
>NA|TRBV12-3/TRBV12-4
CASSFGNTIYF
>NA|TRBV5-4
CASTLDRVLGEQYF
>NA|TRBV6-2/TRBV6-3
CASSYGTSGRRFF
>NA|TRBV24-1
CATSDPGQSLFNEQFF
>NA|TRBV28
CASSSPGTGEEKLFF
>NA|TRBV27
CASSHHPTGSGYTF
>NA|TRBV19
CASSRRTSGSTDTQYF
>NA|TRBV6-1
CASSEGLTSSYEQYF
>NA|TRBV7-7
CASSLGGQETQYF
>NA|TRBV28
CASSPTSPSGELFF
>NA|TRBV18
CASSPPNDRDRGLHYGYTF
>NA|TRBV11-2
CASSLISGPGGELFF
>few|TRBV11-2
CASSARTHYEQYF
>once|TRBV5-1
CASSLWKSGSLYEQYF
>NA|TRBV19
CASSTYRDADGYTF
>NA|TRBV30
CAWSVTDRANYGYTF
>NA|TRBV11-2
CASSLSGGAGEQYF
>NA|TRBV30
CAWSVWAGEQYF
>NA|TRBV7-3
CASSPGRISGANVLTF
>NA|TRBV9
CASSTRDSSGNTIYF
>NA|TRBV14
CASSQGLAQYF
>few|TRBV5-4
CASSLWQGINYGYTF
>NA|TRBV5-1
CASSLDGGVQPQHF
>NA|TRBV3-1/TRBV3-2
CASSQGLSGSTDTQYF
>NA|TRBV4-3
CASSQAGDGTQYF
>NA|TRBV7-2
CASSLRISYEQYF
>NA|TRBV4-2
CASSQDSSGQGSSYEQYF
>NA|TRBV2
CASSGLAGGETQYF
>NA|TRBV7-9
CASSWGGAGNLQYF
>NA|TRBV20-1
CSAFPSYGYTF
>NA|TRBV2
CASPAEDRDYNEQFF
>NA|TRBV6-1
CASSEPGLAGESEQFF
>NA|TRBV28
CASSLYSGTGTGETQYF
>once|TRBV24-1
CATSDSGAYEQYF